Following are 24 T cell receptor beta chains from one sample sequenced in a study of naive and memory T cell subsets. The library had UMIs added by 3' ligation of an oligonucleotide to TCR cDNA. The SP2 primer and nested alpha and beta constant region primers amplified ligated cDNA in four rounds. TCRdb reprocessed the 5' RACE reads with MiXCR, giving one entry per CDR3 protein. The sample shows tens of thousands of distinct CDR3 sequences, 8% of them seen only once. The receptors here all came from a female donor in good health.

This clonotype was observed a handful of times. The CDR3 sequence: CASSPGVGYVNTEAFF. The DNA for the CDR3 is TGCGCCAGCAGCCCCGGCGTAGGCTACGTGAACACTGAAGCTTTCTTT. The chain carries TRBV5-1 and TRBJ1-1; no reliable D call. The ends were cut back, 4 bases at V and 0 bases at J, with 16 bases in the middle. Germline V gives CDR1 SGHRS, CDR2 YFSETQ. CDR3 length: 16 amino acids.

This clonotype was seen ten or more times. The rearrangement joins TRBV13 to TRBJ1-4; 9 bases agree with TRBD1. Trimming removed 6 bases from V and 8 bases from J; junction bases left unmatched: 1. The CDR3 spans 12 residues. Germline CDR1 reads PRHDT; CDR2 reads FYEKMQ (reference sequence). The CDR3 nucleotides read TGTGCCAGCAGACAGGGGGCGGAAAAACTGTTTTTT. It yields the protein CASRQGAEKLFF.

This clonotype came up a few times. The chain employs TRBV9 and TRBJ2-3, with 14 bases lining up with TRBD2. Germline V gene sequence: CDR1 SGDLS, CDR2 YYNGEE. After removal of 4 bases from V and 0 bases from J, the junction contained 13 bases not matched to a gene. This CDR3 comprises 20 residues. CDR3 loop: CASSSSGLAGGRPSTDTQYF. The CDR3, as DNA: TGTGCCAGCAGCTCCAGTGGACTAGCGGGGGGCCGACCCAGCACAGATACGCAGTATTTT.

This clonotype was detected a few times. J is TRBJ1-4 and V is TRBV9; the match to TRBD1 covers 7 bases. CDR1 is SGDLS and CDR2 is YYNGEE in the germline V gene. The CDR3 consists of 15 residues. Losses at the gene ends were 0 bases for V and 7 bases for J; bases not matched to a gene: 6. The CDR3 DNA is TGTGCCAGCAGCGTAGCTGAGGGGGCCGGTGAAAAACTGTTTTTT. This gives the protein CASSVAEGAGEKLFF.

This clonotype was found a few times. The V and J genes are TRBV6-5 and TRBJ2-3; D may be TRBD2 (6 bases). This CDR3 contains 20 residues. The ends were cut back, 4 bases at V and 5 bases at J, with 31 bases in the middle. Germline assignment: CDR1 MNHEY and CDR2 SVGAGI. DNA of the CDR3: TGTGCCAGCAGTTCTACACGGGCCGGGCGAGCGGGCCGCCGAGGAGATACGCAGTATTTT. It specifies CASSSTRAGRAGRRGDTQYF.

This clonotype was seen many times. V gene TRBV13 combines with J gene TRBJ1-5, with 12 bases that match TRBD1. J gave up 6 bases and V 4 bases, and 10 bases lay outside the gene matches. Germline CDR1 and CDR2: PRHDT and FYEKMQ (reference sequence). This CDR3 is 17 amino acids long. CDR3 residues: CASSSTRDRGRVQPQHF. CDR3 DNA: TGTGCCAGCAGCTCCACCCGGGACAGGGGGCGGGTTCAGCCCCAGCATTTT.

This clonotype was seen at least ten times. This rearrangement joins TRBV12-3 or TRBV12-4 to TRBJ2-6, with 7 bases fitting TRBD1. This CDR3 contains 14 residues. V was clipped by 8 bases and J by 3 bases; unmatched bases: 4. CDR3 sequence reads: CASDTGVGANVLTF. The CDR3 DNA is TGTGCCAGCGACACAGGGGTTGGGGCCAACGTCCTGACTTTC.

V and J are TRBV7-6 and TRBJ2-2, with no clear D. Trimming removed 4 bases from V and 13 bases from J, with 10 bases in between. The germline CDR1 and CDR2 sequences are SGHVS and FNYEAQ. This CDR3 spans 11 amino acids. This CDR3 is CASSSEGALFF. The CDR3 nucleotides read TGTGCCAGCAGCTCCGAAGGAGCGCTGTTTTTT.

Only a few counts were recorded for this clonotype. The chain has TRBV5-8 and TRBJ1-5; a weak D match, TRBD1 (5 bases). The ends were cut back, 1 base at V and 2 bases at J, with 16 bases in the middle. CDR1 is SGHTS, CDR2 YDEGEE, per germline. The CDR3 totals 17 residues. The CDR3 bases are TGTGCCAGCAGCTTGACAGGAAGGGGCATAGGCAATCAGCCCCAGCATTTT. It specifies CASSLTGRGIGNQPQHF.

J is TRBJ2-7 and V is TRBV9, with 9 positions matching TRBD1. Trimming removed 0 bases from V and 4 bases from J; junction bases left unmatched: 5. Germline V lookup: CDR1 SGDLS, CDR2 YYNGEE. The CDR3 spans 15 residues. The CDR3 protein is CASSVGDRAGYEQYF. The CDR3 DNA is TGTGCCAGCAGCGTAGGGGACAGGGCGGGTTACGAGCAGTACTTC.

This clonotype was detected only a few times. This chain uses TRBV11-2 with TRBJ1-2; 8 bases map to TRBD1. Germline V gene data show CDR1 as SGHAT and CDR2 as FQNNGV. The V segment lost 5 bases and the J segment 2 bases; nucleotides outside the gene matches: 4. The CDR3 is 14 residues long. CDR3 sequence (DNA): TGTGCCAGCAGCCCACGACAGGGGAACTATGGCTACACCTTC. Translation: CASSPRQGNYGYTF.

This clonotype was detected only a few times. The chain couples TRBV5-1 to TRBJ2-1, with 10 bases lining up with TRBD1. Germline values: CDR1 SGHRS, CDR2 YFSETQ. The CDR3 consists of 16 residues. V trimming: 3 bases; J trimming: 5 bases; junction bases outside the gene matches: 8. The CDR3 loop is CASSSAPGQGDNEQFF. In nucleotides, the CDR3 is TGCGCCAGCAGCTCGGCCCCAGGACAGGGGGACAATGAGCAGTTCTTC.

This clonotype was recorded at least ten times. This chain connects TRBV12-3 or TRBV12-4 to TRBJ1-5; D is uncertain. The CDR3 totals 14 residues. Between the trimmed V and J ends, which lost 1 base and 9 bases, there was a span of 13 bases. DNA for the CDR3: TGTGCCAGCAGTTTAGATTCTCAGTATTGGCCCCAGCATTTT. It translates to CASSLDSQYWPQHF.

This clonotype has just a few counts. J is TRBJ2-6 and V is TRBV6-4, with D hard to call. The V gene's germline CDR1 is MRHNA and CDR2 SNTAGT. This CDR3 is 16 amino acids long. The V gene lost 0 bases and the J gene lost 4 bases, with 10 bases spanning the gap. The CDR3 sequence is CASSDSSQLGANVLTF. The CDR3 DNA sequence: TGTGCCAGCAGTGACTCGAGTCAGCTCGGGGCCAACGTCCTGACTTTC.

This sequence joins TRBV9 and TRBJ2-5, with TRBD2 matching over 12 bases. The CDR3 runs 17 residues. V lost 2 bases, J lost 5 bases, and 10 bases stayed unmatched. The germline V gene has CDR1 SGDLS and CDR2 YYNGEE. The CDR3: CASSVASGGASAETQYF. CDR3 in DNA: TGTGCCAGCAGCGTGGCTAGCGGGGGGGCCTCGGCGGAGACCCAGTACTTC. The full variable domain, in which reference TRBV9 and TRBJ2-5 provide the parts outside the CDR3, is DSGVTQTPKHLITATGQRVTLRCSPRSGDLSVYWYQQSLDQGLQFLIQYYNGEERAKGNILERFSAQQFPDLHSELNLSSLELGDSALYFCASSVASGGASAETQYFGPGTRLLVL.

The rearrangement links TRBV5-3 to TRBJ2-1, with a possible D match to TRBD2 (7 bases). TRBV5-3 has ORF status, its function being uncertain. This CDR3 has 16 residues. With 4 bases removed from V and 0 bases from J, the gap between germline ends came to 14 bases. The CDR3 DNA follows: TGTGCCAGAAGCGCGGCGGGGGCCAGCTCCTACAATGAGCAGTTCTTC. Residues: CARSAAGASSYNEQFF.

This clonotype turned up a few times. The V gene is TRBV10-3, the J gene TRBJ2-7; D call uncertain. CDR3 length equals 15 residues. V was clipped by 5 bases and J by 2 bases, with 16 bases between them. CDR1 ENHRY and CDR2 SYGVKD come from the germline V gene. This CDR3 is CAISSRSGDPYEQYF. The CDR3 bases are TGTGCCATCAGTTCCCGGTCCGGCGATCCCTACGAGCAGTACTTC.

V usage is TRBV12-5 and J usage is TRBJ1-5; D might be TRBD1 (6 bases). The V end was cut by 1 base, the J end by 5 bases, with 15 bases between. The germline gives CDR1 LGHNT, CDR2 FRNRAP. CDR3 size: 16 residues. In DNA, the CDR3 is TGTGCTAGTGGTTTGGAGAGGGGGGGCTTCGATCAGCCCCAGCATTTT. Residues: CASGLERGGFDQPQHF.

The rearrangement joins TRBV29-1 to TRBJ2-1; D not resolved. Germline lookup yields CDR1 SQVTM and CDR2 ANQGSEA. Trimming stripped 7 bases from V and 6 bases from J, with 13 bases between. The CDR3 is 12 residues long. In nucleotides, the CDR3 is TGCAGCGCCCAAATTATAGCCAATGAGCAGTTCTTC. Its protein is CSAQIIANEQFF.

There are a few counts of this clonotype. V gene TRBV9 combines with J gene TRBJ2-2; D remains ambiguous. Germline V gene lookup returns CDR1 SGDLS and CDR2 YYNGEE. V was cut by 1 base and J by 10 bases, with 14 bases left in between. This CDR3 is built from 14 residues. The CDR3 loop is CASSVNGVQTELFF. In DNA, the CDR3 is TGTGCCAGCAGCGTAAACGGCGTACAGACGGAGCTGTTTTTT.

This clonotype was seen ten or more times. The rearrangement joins TRBV29-1 to TRBJ1-1; D is undetermined. Germline loops: CDR1 SQVTM, CDR2 ANQGSEA. This CDR3 contains 16 residues. Trimming took off 5 bases at V and 0 bases at J, with 19 bases between the two ends. CDR3 region: CSVRSRAGILNTEAFF. DNA of the CDR3: TGCAGCGTTCGGTCTCGGGCAGGCATCCTGAACACTGAAGCTTTCTTT.

This clonotype showed up many times. This rearrangement joins TRBV2 to TRBJ2-1, with D uncertain. Per germline, CDR1 SNHLY and CDR2 FYNNEI. V lost 4 bases to trimming and J lost 3 bases, with 10 bases between them. This CDR3 is 14 amino acids long. CDR3 sequence reads: CASSVRISYNEQFF. Written as DNA, the CDR3 is TGTGCCAGCAGTGTCCGGATTAGCTACAATGAGCAGTTCTTC. Complete variable domain (other parts from reference TRBV2 and TRBJ2-1): EPEVTQTPSHQVTQMGQEVILRCVPISNHLYFYWYRQILGQKVEFLVSFYNNEISEKSEIFDDQFSVERPDGSNFTLKIRSTKLEDSAMYFCASSVRISYNEQFFGPGTRLTVL.

The table lists this clonotype with a few counts. V gene TRBV7-8 combines with J gene TRBJ2-4; the match to TRBD2 covers 10 bases. The CDR3 is 20 amino acids. J gave up 0 bases and V 7 bases, and 18 bases lay outside the gene matches. Germline V CDR1 and CDR2: SGHVS, FQNEAQ. CDR3 DNA: TGTGCCAGCACCCTGGTACCTTTACTAGCGGGACCAATAGCCAAAAACATTCAGTACTTC. It is translated as CASTLVPLLAGPIAKNIQYF.

The chain joins TRBV9 to TRBJ1-4; D is uncertain. This CDR3 has 13 amino acids. V was pared by 2 bases and J by 5 bases, with 7 bases between. Germline assignment: CDR1 SGDLS and CDR2 YYNGEE. The CDR3: CASSVGPNEKLFF. CDR3 DNA sequence: TGTGCCAGCAGCGTTGGGCCGAATGAAAAACTGTTTTTT.